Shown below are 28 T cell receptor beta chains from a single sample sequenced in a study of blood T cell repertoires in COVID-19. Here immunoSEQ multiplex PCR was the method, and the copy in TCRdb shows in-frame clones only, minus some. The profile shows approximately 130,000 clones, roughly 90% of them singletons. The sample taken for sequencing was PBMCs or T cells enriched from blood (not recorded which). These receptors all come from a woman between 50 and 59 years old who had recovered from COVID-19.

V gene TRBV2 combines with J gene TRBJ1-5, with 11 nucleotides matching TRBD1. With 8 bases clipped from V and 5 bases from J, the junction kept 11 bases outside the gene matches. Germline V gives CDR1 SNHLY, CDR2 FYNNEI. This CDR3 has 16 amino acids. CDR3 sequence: CASGAGQGAVDQPQHF. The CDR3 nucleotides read TGTGCCAGCGGGGCAGGACAGGGGGCTGTAGATCAGCCCCAGCATTTT.

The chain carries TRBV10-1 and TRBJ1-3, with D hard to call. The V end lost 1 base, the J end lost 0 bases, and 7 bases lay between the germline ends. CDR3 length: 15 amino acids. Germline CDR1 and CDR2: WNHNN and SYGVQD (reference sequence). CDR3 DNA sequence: TGCGCCAGCAGTGAGTTCCAGGCCTCTGGAAACACCATATATTTT. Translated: CASSEFQASGNTIYF.

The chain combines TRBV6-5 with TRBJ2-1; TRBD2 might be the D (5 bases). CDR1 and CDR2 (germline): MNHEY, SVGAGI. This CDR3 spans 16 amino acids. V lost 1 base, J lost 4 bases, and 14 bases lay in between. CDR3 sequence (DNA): TGTGCCAGCAGTTACTTCGGACTGCGTCCTTACAATGAGCAGTTCTTC. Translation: CASSYFGLRPYNEQFF.

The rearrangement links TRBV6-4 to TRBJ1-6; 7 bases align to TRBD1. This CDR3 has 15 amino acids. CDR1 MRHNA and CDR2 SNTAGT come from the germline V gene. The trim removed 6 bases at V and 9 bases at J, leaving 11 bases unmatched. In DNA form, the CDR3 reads TGTGCCAGCAGCGATACAGGGGCGCCTAGTTCACCCCTCCACTTT. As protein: CASSDTGAPSSPLHF.

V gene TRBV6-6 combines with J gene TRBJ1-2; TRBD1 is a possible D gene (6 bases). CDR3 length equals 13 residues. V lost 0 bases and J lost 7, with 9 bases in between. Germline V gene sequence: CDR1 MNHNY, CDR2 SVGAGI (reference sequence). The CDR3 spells CASSYSGGGGYTF. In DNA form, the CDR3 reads TGTGCCAGCAGTTACTCAGGGGGTGGTGGCTACACCTTC.

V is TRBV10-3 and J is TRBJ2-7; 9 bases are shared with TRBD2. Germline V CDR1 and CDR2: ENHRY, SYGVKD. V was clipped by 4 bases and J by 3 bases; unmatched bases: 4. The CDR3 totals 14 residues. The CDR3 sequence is CAISGKTSGYEQYF. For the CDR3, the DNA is TGTGCCATCAGTGGAAAGACTAGCGGCTACGAGCAGTACTTC.

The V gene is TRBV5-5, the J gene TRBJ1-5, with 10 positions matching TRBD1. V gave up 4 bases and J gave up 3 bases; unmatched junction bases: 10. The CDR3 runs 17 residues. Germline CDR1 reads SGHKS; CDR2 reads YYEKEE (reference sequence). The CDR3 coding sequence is TGTGCCAGCAGCACAGGGACAGGGGATGGGGTCAATCAGCCCCAGCATTTT. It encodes CASSTGTGDGVNQPQHF.

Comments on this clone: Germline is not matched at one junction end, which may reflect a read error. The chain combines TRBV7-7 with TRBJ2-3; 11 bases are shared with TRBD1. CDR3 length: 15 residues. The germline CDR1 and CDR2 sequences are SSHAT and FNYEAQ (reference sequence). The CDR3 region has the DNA TGTGCTAGCAGCGTGGGACAGGGGGTTGCAGATACGCAGTATTTT. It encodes CASSVGQGVADTQYF. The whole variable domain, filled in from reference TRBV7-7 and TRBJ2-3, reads GAGVSQSPRYKVTKRGQDVTLRCDPISSHATLYWYQQALGQGPEFLTYFNYEAQPDKSGLPSDRFSAERPEGSISTLTIQRTEQRDSAMYRCASSVGQGVADTQYFGPGTRLTVL.

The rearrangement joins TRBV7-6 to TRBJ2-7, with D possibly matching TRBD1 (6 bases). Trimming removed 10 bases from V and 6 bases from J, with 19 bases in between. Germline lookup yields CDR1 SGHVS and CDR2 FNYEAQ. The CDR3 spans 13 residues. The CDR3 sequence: CAIPPPGDSEQYF. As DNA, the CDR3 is TGTGCCATCCCGCCGCCAGGGGATTCCGAGCAGTACTTC.

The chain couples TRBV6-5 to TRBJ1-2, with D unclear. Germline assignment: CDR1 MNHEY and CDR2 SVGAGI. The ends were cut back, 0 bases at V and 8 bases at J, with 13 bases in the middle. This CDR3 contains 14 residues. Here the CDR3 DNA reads TGTGCCAGCAGTTACTCTCCGGGGTCTAGGGGCTACACCTTC. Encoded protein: CASSYSPGSRGYTF.

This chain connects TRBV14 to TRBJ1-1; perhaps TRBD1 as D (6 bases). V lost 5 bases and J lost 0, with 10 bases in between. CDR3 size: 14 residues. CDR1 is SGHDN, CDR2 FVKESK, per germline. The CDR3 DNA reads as TGTGCCAGCAGCTCACAGGGTATGAACACTGAAGCTTTCTTT. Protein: CASSSQGMNTEAFF.

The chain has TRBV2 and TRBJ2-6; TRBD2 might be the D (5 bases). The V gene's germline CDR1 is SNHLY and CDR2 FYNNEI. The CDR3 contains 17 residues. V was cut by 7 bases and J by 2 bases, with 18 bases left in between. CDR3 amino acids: CASTRTGLATGANVLTF. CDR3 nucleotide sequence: TGTGCCAGCACCCGAACGGGGTTAGCGACTGGGGCCAACGTCCTGACTTTC.

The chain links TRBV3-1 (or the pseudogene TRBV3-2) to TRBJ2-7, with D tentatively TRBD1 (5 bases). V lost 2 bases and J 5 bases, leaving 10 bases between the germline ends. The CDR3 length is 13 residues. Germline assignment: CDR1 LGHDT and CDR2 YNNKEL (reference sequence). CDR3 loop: CASSQYRGNEQYF. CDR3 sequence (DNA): TGTGCCAGCAGCCAATATAGGGGAAACGAGCAGTACTTC.

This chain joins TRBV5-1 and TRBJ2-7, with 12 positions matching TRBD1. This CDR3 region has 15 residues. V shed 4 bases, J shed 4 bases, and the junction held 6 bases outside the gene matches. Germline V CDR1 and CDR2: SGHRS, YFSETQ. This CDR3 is CASSHPGQGAYEQYF. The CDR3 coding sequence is TGCGCCAGCAGCCATCCGGGACAGGGGGCTTACGAGCAGTACTTC.

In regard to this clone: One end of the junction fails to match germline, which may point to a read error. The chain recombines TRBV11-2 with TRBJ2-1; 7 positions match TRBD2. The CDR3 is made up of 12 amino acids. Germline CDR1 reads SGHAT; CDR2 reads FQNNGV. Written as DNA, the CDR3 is TGTGCCAGCAGCCTGGGGGGGAATGTGCAGTTCTTC. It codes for CASSLGGNVQFF.

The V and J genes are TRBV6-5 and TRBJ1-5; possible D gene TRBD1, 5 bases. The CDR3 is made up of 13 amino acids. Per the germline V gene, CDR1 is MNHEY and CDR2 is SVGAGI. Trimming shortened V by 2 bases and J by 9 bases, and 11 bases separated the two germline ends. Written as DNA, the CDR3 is TGTGCCAGCAGTTACGCAGGGTCGGGGCCCCAGCATTTT. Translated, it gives CASSYAGSGPQHF.

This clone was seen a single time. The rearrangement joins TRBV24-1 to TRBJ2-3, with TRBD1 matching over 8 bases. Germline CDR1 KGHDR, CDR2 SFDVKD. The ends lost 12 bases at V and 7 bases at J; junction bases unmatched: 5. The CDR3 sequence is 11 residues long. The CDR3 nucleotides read TGTGCCGCCGGGACAGGTTATACGCAGTATTTT. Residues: CAAGTGYTQYF.

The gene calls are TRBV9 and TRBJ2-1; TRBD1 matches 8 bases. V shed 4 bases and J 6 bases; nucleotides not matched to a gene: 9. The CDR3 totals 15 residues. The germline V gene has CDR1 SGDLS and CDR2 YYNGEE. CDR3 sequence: CASSSQQGVVNEQFF. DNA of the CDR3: TGTGCCAGCAGCTCACAACAGGGGGTCGTCAATGAGCAGTTCTTC.

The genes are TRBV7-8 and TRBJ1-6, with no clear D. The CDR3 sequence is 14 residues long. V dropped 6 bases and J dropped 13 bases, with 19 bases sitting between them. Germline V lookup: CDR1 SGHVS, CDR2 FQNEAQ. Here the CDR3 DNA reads TGTGCCAGCAGAAAGTCCGGGGAGGCTGGCCCCCTCCACTTT. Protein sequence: CASRKSGEAGPLHF.

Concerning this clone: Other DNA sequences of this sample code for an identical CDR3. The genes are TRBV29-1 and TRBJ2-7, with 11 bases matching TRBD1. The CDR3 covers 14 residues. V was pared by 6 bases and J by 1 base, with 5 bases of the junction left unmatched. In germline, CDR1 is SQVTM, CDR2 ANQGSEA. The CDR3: CSVGGQGASYEQYF. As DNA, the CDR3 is TGCAGCGTAGGAGGACAGGGGGCATCCTACGAGCAGTACTTC.

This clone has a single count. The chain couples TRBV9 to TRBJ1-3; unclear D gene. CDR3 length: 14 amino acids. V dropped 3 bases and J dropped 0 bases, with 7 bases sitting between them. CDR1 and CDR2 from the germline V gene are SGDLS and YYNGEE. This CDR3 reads CASSGGFSGNTIYF. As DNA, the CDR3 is TGTGCCAGCAGCGGAGGGTTCTCTGGAAACACCATATATTTT.

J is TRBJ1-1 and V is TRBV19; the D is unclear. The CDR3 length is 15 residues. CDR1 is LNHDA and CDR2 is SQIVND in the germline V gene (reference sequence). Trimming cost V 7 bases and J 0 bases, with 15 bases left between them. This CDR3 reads CASMSRRIMNTEAFF. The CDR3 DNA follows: TGTGCCAGTATGTCCAGGAGGATAATGAACACTGAAGCTTTCTTT.

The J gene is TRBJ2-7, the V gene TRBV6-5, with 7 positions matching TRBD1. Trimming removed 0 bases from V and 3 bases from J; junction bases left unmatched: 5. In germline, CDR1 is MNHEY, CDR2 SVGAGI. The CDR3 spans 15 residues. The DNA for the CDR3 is TGTGCCAGCAGTTACTCGGGGCAGGGGGACTACGAGCAGTACTTC. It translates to CASSYSGQGDYEQYF.

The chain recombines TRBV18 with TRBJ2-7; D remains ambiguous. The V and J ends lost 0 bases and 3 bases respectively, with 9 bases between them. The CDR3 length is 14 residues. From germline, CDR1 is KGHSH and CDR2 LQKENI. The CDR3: CASSPPFLLYEQYF. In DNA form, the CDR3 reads TGTGCCAGCTCACCACCATTCCTCCTCTACGAGCAGTACTTC.

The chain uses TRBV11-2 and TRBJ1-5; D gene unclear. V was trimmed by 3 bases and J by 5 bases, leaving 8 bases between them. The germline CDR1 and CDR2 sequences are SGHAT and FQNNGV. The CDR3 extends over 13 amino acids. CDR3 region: CASSFQEDQPQHF. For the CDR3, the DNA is TGTGCCAGCAGCTTTCAGGAGGATCAGCCCCAGCATTTT.

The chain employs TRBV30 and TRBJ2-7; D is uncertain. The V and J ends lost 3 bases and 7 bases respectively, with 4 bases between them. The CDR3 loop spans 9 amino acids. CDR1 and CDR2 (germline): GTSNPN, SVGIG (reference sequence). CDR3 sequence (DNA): TGTGCCTGGAGCCAGGAGCAGTACTTC. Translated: CAWSQEQYF.

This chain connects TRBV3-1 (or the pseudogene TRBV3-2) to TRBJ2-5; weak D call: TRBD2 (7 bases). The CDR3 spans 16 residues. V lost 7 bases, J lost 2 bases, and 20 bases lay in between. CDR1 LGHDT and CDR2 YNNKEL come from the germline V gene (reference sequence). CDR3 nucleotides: TGTGCCAGCACCTCCCGCGGCGGGGGCCGTCAAGAGACCCAGTACTTC. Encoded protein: CASTSRGGGRQETQYF.

The CDR3 sequence is CASSLGLVPNEQFF. CDR3 bases: TGTGCCAGCAGCTTAGGATTAGTTCCCAATGAGCAGTTCTTC. The chain uses TRBV7-2 and TRBJ2-1; D is unclear. The CDR3 runs to 14 residues. V was clipped by 1 base and J by 6 bases, with 10 bases between them. CDR1 and CDR2 (germline): SGHTA, FQGNSA.